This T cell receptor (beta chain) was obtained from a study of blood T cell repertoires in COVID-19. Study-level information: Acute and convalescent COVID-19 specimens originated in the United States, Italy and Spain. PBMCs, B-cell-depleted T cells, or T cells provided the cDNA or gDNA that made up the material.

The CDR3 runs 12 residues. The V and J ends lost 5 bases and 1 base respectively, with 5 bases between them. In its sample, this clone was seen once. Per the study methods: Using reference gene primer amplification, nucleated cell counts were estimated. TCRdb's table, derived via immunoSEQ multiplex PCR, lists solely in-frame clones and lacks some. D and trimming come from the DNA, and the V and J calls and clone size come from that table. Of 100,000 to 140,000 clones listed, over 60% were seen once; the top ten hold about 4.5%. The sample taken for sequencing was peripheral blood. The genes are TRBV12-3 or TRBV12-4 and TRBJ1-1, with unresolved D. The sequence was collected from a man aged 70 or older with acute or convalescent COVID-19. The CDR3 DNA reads TGTGCCAGCAGTCGCGAGAACACTGAAGCTTTCTTT. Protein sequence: CASSRENTEAFF.